A single sample gave rise to the 8 T cell receptor beta chains below, sequenced in a study of identical twins (dated by TCRdb to the mid-2010s). The library was generated by 5' RACE. The run used an Illumina HiSeq 2000. TCRdb passed the public sequencing reads through fastp at Q25 and MiXCR, retaining productive beta sequences. CDR3 protein duplicates are merged, each entry listing the most common genes and DNA. This sample lists a few hundred thousand distinct CDR3 sequences; around 8% were detected once. The ten top clones hold about 3% of the sample. These records were also assigned to another study, of yellow fever vaccine responses in identical twins.

Sequencing was done on a sample of CD8+ T cells sorted from blood. The receptors were gathered from a young woman in good health.

The V gene is TRBV29-1, the J gene TRBJ2-3; TRBD1 aligns across 9 bases. J lost 3 bases, V lost 7 bases, and 8 bases had no gene match. Germline lookup yields CDR1 SQVTM and CDR2 ANQGSEA. This CDR3 has 14 residues. Written as DNA, the CDR3 is TGCAGCGCCCAAGGGACAGGGTTTACAGATACGCAGTATTTT. Translation gives CSAQGTGFTDTQYF.

CDR3 nucleotide sequence: TGTGCCAGCAGTTTGGGGCTAGCGGCTAGCACAGATACGCAGTATTTT. It encodes CASSLGLAASTDTQYF. V and J are TRBV27 and TRBJ2-3; TRBD2 matches at 7 bases. CDR1 and CDR2 (germline): MNHEY, SMNVEV (reference sequence). Losses at the gene ends were 3 bases for V and 0 bases for J; bases not matched to a gene: 6. The CDR3 extends over 16 amino acids.

This chain links TRBV12-3 or TRBV12-4 with TRBJ2-2, with D tentatively TRBD2 (5 bases). There are 15 residues in the CDR3. V was clipped by 3 bases and J by 6 bases, with 14 bases between them. CDR3: CASSFEGQIPGELFF. The CDR3 DNA sequence: TGTGCCAGCAGTTTTGAGGGCCAGATCCCCGGGGAGCTGTTTTTT.

There are many counts of this clonotype. This chain uses TRBV29-1 with TRBJ1-5; no clear D gene. This CDR3 has 12 residues. Germline V CDR1 and CDR2: SQVTM, ANQGSEA. V lost 4 bases, J lost 6 bases, and 10 bases lay in between. CDR3 bases: TGCAGCGTTGGTAGGGAGGGTCAGCCCCAGCATTTT. Translation: CSVGREGQPQHF. Complete variable domain (other parts from reference TRBV29-1 and TRBJ1-5): SAVISQKPSRDICQRGTSLTIQCQVDSQVTMMFWYRQQPGQSLTLIATANQGSEATYESGFVIDKFPISRPNLTFSTLTVSNMSPEDSSIYLCSVGREGQPQHFGDGTRLSIL.

The chain combines TRBV7-9 with TRBJ2-7; TRBD1 matches 7 bases. Germline V lookup: CDR1 SEHNR, CDR2 FQNEAQ (reference sequence). The trim removed 3 bases at V and 4 bases at J, leaving 12 bases unmatched. This CDR3 contains 16 residues. The CDR3 DNA sequence: TGTGCCAGCAGCTTGGGATTGACAGGGATGAAGTACGAGCAGTACTTC. This gives the protein CASSLGLTGMKYEQYF. The full variable domain, in which reference TRBV7-9 and TRBJ2-7 provide the parts outside the CDR3, is DTGVSQNPRHKITKRGQNVTFRCDPISEHNRLYWYRQTLGQGPEFLTYFQNEAQLEKSRLLSDRFSAERPKGSFSTLEIQRTEQGDSAMYLCASSLGLTGMKYEQYFGPGTRLTVT.

CDR3 residues: CASRKVVENQETQYF. DNA for the CDR3: TGTGCCAGCAGAAAGGTTGTCGAGAACCAAGAGACCCAGTACTTC. The genes are TRBV2 and TRBJ2-5; D is ambiguous. Deletions cut 6 bases from V and 0 bases from J, with 14 bases between. Germline assignment: CDR1 SNHLY and CDR2 FYNNEI. The CDR3 has 15 amino acids.

This clonotype was seen at least ten times. This chain connects TRBV20-1 to TRBJ2-7; 7 bases are a match to TRBD1. V was pared by 4 bases and J by 3 bases, with 6 bases of the junction left unmatched. The V gene's germline CDR1 is DFQATT and CDR2 SNEGSKA (reference sequence). The CDR3 has 13 residues. DNA for the CDR3: TGCAGTGCTACAAAGGGACAGTTCTACGAGCAGTACTTC. This codes for CSATKGQFYEQYF.

This clonotype came up many times. V usage is TRBV2 and J usage is TRBJ2-1, with D possibly called TRBD1 or TRBD2 (6 bases each). The germline V gene has CDR1 SNHLY and CDR2 FYNNEI. V dropped 7 bases and J dropped 3 bases, with 7 bases sitting between them. The CDR3 consists of 12 residues. CDR3 sequence (DNA): TGTGCCAGCAAGGGGGGCTACAATGAGCAGTTCTTC. Its translation is CASKGGYNEQFF.